This TCR beta chain is from a study of preoperative IRX-2 immunotherapy in early breast cancer. By share, this clone ranks as medium-sized. Using immunoSEQ multiplex PCR, the repertoire was profiled, and TCRdb retains in-frame clones only, with some absent. The sample has more than 6,500 clones; more than 70% are singletons. V lost 1 base and J lost 10; bases outside the gene matches: 5. This CDR3 has 15 residues. Germline V lookup: CDR1 LNHNV, CDR2 YYDKDF (reference sequence). Treatment defined: preoperative locoregional IRX-2 cytokine immunotherapy. Preoperative locoregional IRX-2 cytokine immunotherapy was tested in the phase Ib source study.

The rearrangement joins TRBV15 to TRBJ1-6; 9 bases align to TRBD1. The TCR was taken from a human donor with breast cancer. The starting material was tumor tissue, obtained after IRX-2 immunotherapy. The CDR3 sequence is CATSRGIGQGSPLHF. CDR3 sequence (DNA): TGTGCCACCAGCAGAGGAATAGGACAGGGGTCACCCCTCCACTTT.